A single sample is the source of the 27 T cell receptor beta chains below, sequenced in a study of T cells in Graves' hyperthyroidism and ophthalmopathy. The investigators amplified TCR beta CDR3 regions from RNA transcripts. Primed by the HTBI set, a first-round RT-PCR was run on the TCR CDR3. Each CDR3 protein is one row after TCRdb ran MiXCR on the multiplex PCR reads. The sample lists 400,000 to 500,000 distinct CDR3 sequences; 13% to 15% were seen once. The specimen was blood. Source of these receptors: a woman younger than 30 with Graves' hyperthyroidism.

This clonotype was detected ten times or more. The chain recombines TRBV27 with TRBJ2-5; 12 bases agree with TRBD2. Trimming cost V 7 bases and J 2 bases; bases outside gene matches: 5. CDR3 length: 15 amino acids. Germline V CDR1 and CDR2: MNHEY, SMNVEV (reference sequence). DNA for the CDR3: TGTGCCAGCACCCCTAGCGGGAGGGGGCAAGAGACCCAGTACTTC. As protein: CASTPSGRGQETQYF.

The rearrangement links TRBV24-1 to TRBJ2-7; D not resolved. Germline CDR1 KGHDR, CDR2 SFDVKD. The CDR3 contains 10 residues. Trimming left V 9 bases short and J 5 bases short, with 7 bases between. The CDR3: CATDSNEQYV. The CDR3 DNA reads TGTGCCACCGATTCGAACGAGCAGTACGTC.

This clonotype has only a few counts. Here the CDR3 DNA reads TGTGCCAGCAGCTCCCAGGCCGCAGATACGCAGTATTTT. Translating it yields CASSSQAADTQYF. The chain combines TRBV7-2 with TRBJ2-3; D is uncertain. Deletions cut 4 bases from V and 4 bases from J, with 9 bases between. The V gene's germline CDR1 is SGHTA and CDR2 FQGNSA. CDR3 size: 13 residues.

This clonotype was counted ten times or more. In nucleotides, the CDR3 is TGTGCCAGCAAGAACAGGGGGGCCTACAATGAGCAGTTCTTC. This translates into CASKNRGAYNEQFF. J is TRBJ2-1 and V is TRBV2; 8 nucleotides line up with TRBD1. The CDR3 runs 14 residues. The V segment lost 7 bases and the J segment 2 bases; nucleotides outside the gene matches: 4. CDR1 is SNHLY and CDR2 is FYNNEI in the germline V gene.

This CDR3 reads CASSQEYEAEAFF. CDR3 in DNA: TGTGCCAGCAGCCAAGAATATGAGGCTGAAGCTTTCTTT. This sequence joins TRBV14 and TRBJ1-1; no clear D gene. The germline CDR1 and CDR2 sequences are SGHDN and FVKESK. V was trimmed by 0 bases and J by 6 bases, leaving 8 bases between them. The CDR3 extends over 13 amino acids.

This clonotype was observed a handful of times. This chain uses TRBV5-1 with TRBJ2-3; 7 nucleotides agree with TRBD2. Per germline, CDR1 SGHRS and CDR2 YFSETQ. The CDR3 is 17 residues long. V shed 9 bases and J 0 bases; nucleotides not matched to a gene: 16. The DNA for the CDR3 is TGCGCCACCCGGCAGGCTAGCGGAGGGGCTAGCACAGATACGCAGTATTTT. This gives the protein CATRQASGGASTDTQYF.

This clonotype was counted ten times or more. V and J are TRBV29-1 and TRBJ2-3; perhaps TRBD2 as D (5 bases). The CDR3 sequence is 14 residues long. Trimming took 4 bases from V and 0 from J, leaving 11 bases between them. Germline V CDR1 and CDR2: SQVTM, ANQGSEA. The CDR3 DNA reads TGCAGCGTTGTATCAGCGGCTAGCACAGATACGCAGTATTTT. Protein sequence: CSVVSAASTDTQYF.

The rearrangement joins TRBV12-3 or TRBV12-4 to TRBJ1-2; D is perhaps TRBD1 (5 bases). CDR3 length: 13 residues. Trimming took off 8 bases at V and 6 bases at J, with 16 bases between the two ends. The DNA for the CDR3 is TGTGCCAGCGGGGGTTTTCCTAGGAATGGCTACACCTTC. It is translated as CASGGFPRNGYTF.

There are a few counts of this clonotype. V usage is TRBV12-3 or TRBV12-4 and J usage is TRBJ2-1; TRBD2 matches 11 bases. CDR3 length: 15 residues. The V segment lost 5 bases and the J segment 8 bases; nucleotides outside the gene matches: 8. The CDR3 DNA is TGTGCCAGCAGTCCTCCGACTAGCGGGAACCATGAGCAGTTCTTC. Translating gives CASSPPTSGNHEQFF.

The sample holds many counts of this clonotype. This chain connects TRBV9 to TRBJ2-7, with D unclear. Germline V CDR1 and CDR2: SGDLS, YYNGEE. V dropped 4 bases and J dropped 3 bases, with 5 bases sitting between them. The CDR3 is made up of 11 amino acids. For the CDR3, the DNA is TGTGCCAGCAGCTATCGCTACGAGCAGTACGTC. This sequence encodes CASSYRYEQYV.

This clonotype was picked up many times. The chain couples TRBV3-1 to TRBJ2-3, with no clear D. There are 15 residues in the CDR3. Trimming took off 1 base at V and 0 bases at J, with 8 bases between the two ends. Germline lookup yields CDR1 LGHDT and CDR2 YNNKEL (reference sequence). The CDR3 DNA reads as TGTGCCAGCAGCCAAGGTGGGCTTAGCACAGATACGCAGTATTTT. It codes for CASSQGGLSTDTQYF.

This clonotype was picked up many times. The chain links TRBV2 to TRBJ2-7, with D tentatively TRBD1 (5 bases). Trimming stripped 3 bases from V and 6 bases from J, with 9 bases between. Looked up from germline, CDR1 is SNHLY and CDR2 is FYNNEI. The CDR3 sequence is 12 residues long. In nucleotides, the CDR3 is TGTGCCAGCAGTGATGGGGCTGGCGAGCAGTACGTC. It specifies CASSDGAGEQYV.

The chain employs TRBV19 and TRBJ1-1, with D hard to call. Trimming removed 3 bases at V and 5 bases at J, with 19 bases between. Germline V gives CDR1 LNHDA, CDR2 SQIVND (reference sequence). The CDR3 is 16 residues long. The CDR3 bases are TGTGCCAGTAGTATTGGTCCGGGTTCGACCAGGACTGAAGCTTTCTTT. Its translation: CASSIGPGSTRTEAFF.

The V and J genes are TRBV20-1 and TRBJ2-7; 11 positions match TRBD2. Germline CDR1 DFQATT, CDR2 SNEGSKA (reference sequence). The length of the CDR3 is 15 residues. V shed 3 bases and J 6 bases; nucleotides not matched to a gene: 10. CDR3 amino acids: CSARAPGLAGLEQYF. CDR3 DNA sequence: TGCAGTGCTAGGGCTCCTGGACTAGCGGGCCTCGAGCAGTACTTC.

The chain joins TRBV20-1 to TRBJ2-7, with D possibly TRBD2 on 6 matching bases. Per the germline V gene, CDR1 is DFQATT and CDR2 is SNEGSKA (reference sequence). The CDR3 loop spans 12 amino acids. V shed 6 bases and J shed 0 bases, with 9 bases lying between them. The CDR3 DNA reads TGCAGTGCCGCCGGGAGCTCCTACGAGCAGTACGTC. Translation: CSAAGSSYEQYV.

The table lists this clonotype with a count of one. The chain is built from TRBV7-3 and TRBJ2-4; 13 positions match TRBD2. The trim removed 5 bases at V and 7 bases at J, leaving 8 bases unmatched. This CDR3 has 16 residues. CDR1 and CDR2 (germline): SGHTA, FQGTGA. This chain's CDR3 is CASSTTSGRGLNIQYF. The CDR3 DNA is TGTGCCAGCAGCACCACTAGCGGGAGGGGGTTGAACATTCAGTACTTC.

The chain joins TRBV30 to TRBJ1-1; D perhaps matches TRBD1 (6 bases). The CDR3 sequence is 17 residues long. The V gene lost 4 bases and the J gene lost 2 bases, with 23 bases spanning the gap. Germline CDR1 GTSNPN, CDR2 SVGIG (reference sequence). DNA for the CDR3: TGTGCCTGGACCCGCCAGGGGACTTTAAGAATAAACACTGAAGCTTTCTTT. This encodes CAWTRQGTLRINTEAFF.

Turning to this clonotype: This may come from a read error, since a much larger clone is one base off. The chain recombines TRBV10-1 with TRBJ1-1; D remains ambiguous. The length of the CDR3 is 13 residues. CDR1 is WNHNN, CDR2 SYGVQD, per germline (reference sequence). The CDR3 sequence is CTSTATSGTEAFF. In DNA, the CDR3 is TGCACCAGCACGGCAACATCGGGCACTGAAGCTTTCTTT.

This clonotype was detected only a few times. The chain couples TRBV7-3 to TRBJ2-7; 9 bases align to TRBD1. J gave up 4 bases and V 5 bases, and 12 bases lay outside the gene matches. This CDR3 is built from 16 residues. Germline lookup yields CDR1 SGHTA and CDR2 FQGTGA. CDR3 sequence reads: CASSPQAAGTGYEQYF. The CDR3 nucleotides read TGTGCCAGCAGCCCCCAAGCGGCAGGGACAGGGTACGAGCAGTACTTC.

Concerning this clonotype: A much larger clone sits a single nucleotide away, making a read error possible. A read error is likely, as this CDR3 ends without the conserved phenylalanine or tryptophan. The chain combines TRBV6-1 with TRBJ2-5; maybe TRBD2 (6 bases). The germline CDR1 and CDR2 sequences are MNHNS and SASEGT. This CDR3 has 16 amino acids. The V gene lost 2 bases and the J gene lost 5 bases, with 18 bases spanning the gap. CDR3 residues: CASSELSGSLRETQYL. CDR3 coding DNA: TGTGCCAGCAGTGAACTCTCCGGGAGCCTCCGGGAGACCCAGTACCTC.

This clonotype showed up just a few times. The chain employs TRBV9 and TRBJ2-2; no reliable D call. Germline CDR1 SGDLS, CDR2 YYNGEE. Between the trimmed V and J ends, which lost 4 bases and 0 bases, there was a span of 13 bases. The CDR3 runs to 16 residues. The DNA of the CDR3 is TGTGCCAGCAGCTTAAACGGCATACCGAACACCGGGGAGCTGTTTTTT. This codes for CASSLNGIPNTGELFF. The entire variable domain, with the rest obtained from reference TRBV9 and TRBJ2-2, is as follows: DSGVTQTPKHLITATGQRVTLRCSPRSGDLSVYWYQQSLDQGLQFLIQYYNGEERAKGNILERFSAQQFPDLHSELNLSSLELGDSALYFCASSLNGIPNTGELFFGEGSRLTVL.

This clonotype was counted many times. The chain employs TRBV12-3 or TRBV12-4 and TRBJ2-7, with 10 bases aligning to TRBD1. The junction had 0 bases not matched to a gene; V was cut back by 1 base and J by 3 bases. The CDR3 covers 14 residues. The CDR3 DNA follows: TGTGCCAGCAGTTTAGGGGACAGGGGCTACGAGCAGTACTTC. Translation gives CASSLGDRGYEQYF.

This clonotype has ten or more counts. V usage is TRBV30 and J usage is TRBJ2-1; D gene uncertain. The CDR3 length is 13 residues. The ends were cut back, 1 base at V and 2 bases at J, with 6 bases in the middle. Germline CDR1 reads GTSNPN; CDR2 reads SVGIG (reference sequence). The DNA for the CDR3 is TGTGCCTGGAGTGGGCAACCCTACAATGAGCAGTTCTTC. It encodes CAWSGQPYNEQFF.

This clonotype showed up many times. The V and J genes are TRBV12-3 or TRBV12-4 and TRBJ1-5; tentative D call: TRBD1 (6 bases). V lost 6 bases and J 1 base, leaving 16 bases between the germline ends. CDR3 length: 16 amino acids. The CDR3 sequence is CASRARIRGSNQPQHF. DNA for the CDR3: TGTGCCAGCAGGGCCAGGATCAGGGGAAGCAATCAGCCCCAGCATTTT.

The rearrangement links TRBV5-6 to TRBJ1-2; D gene unclear. CDR1 and CDR2 (germline): SGHDT, YYEEEE. V was shortened by 0 bases and J by 3 bases, with 12 bases between the two germline ends. This CDR3 has 15 residues. In DNA form, the CDR3 reads TGTGCCAGCAGCTTGGAGCGAAAGCACGACTATGGCTACACCTTC. It codes for CASSLERKHDYGYTF.

This clonotype was observed a single time. J is TRBJ2-1 and V is TRBV20-1, with a possible D match to TRBD2 (6 bases). V was shortened by 6 bases and J by 5 bases, with 17 bases between the two germline ends. The germline V gene encodes CDR1 DFQATT and CDR2 SNEGSKA (reference sequence). The CDR3 covers 14 residues. CDR3 nucleotide sequence: TGCAGTGCACCGAGGGAGGTCCTACACAATGAGCAGTTCTTC. It specifies CSAPREVLHNEQFF.

This chain links TRBV5-1 with TRBJ1-1; 7 bases align to TRBD1. V trimming: 6 bases; J trimming: 2 bases; junction bases outside the gene matches: 10. The germline gives CDR1 SGHRS, CDR2 YFSETQ. The CDR3 covers 15 residues. Here the CDR3 reads CASTPTGTENTEAFF. CDR3 DNA sequence: TGCGCCAGCACCCCCACCGGGACAGAAAACACTGAAGCTTTCTTT.